The sample holds a few counts of the clone carrying this T cell receptor beta chain. The data derive from a study of T-cell reconstitution after alpha-beta-depleted transplantation in children. As it was prepared, the TCRbeta library received unique molecular identifiers. TCRdb called the PCR reads again in MiXCR, with one record for every CDR3 protein. Of about 220,000 distinct CDR3 sequences listed, approximately 15% are singletons. This clonotype was sampled from a male patient aged 2-15 years who had a stem cell transplant for acute lymphoblastic leukemia, so the T cells may come from the graft donor. Sequencing was performed on PBMCs, mostly from graft donor cells, taken 360 days after TCRalphabeta/CD19-depleted stem cell transplant.

CDR3 sequence reads: CSARDYGRTDTQYF. Written as DNA, the CDR3 is TGCAGTGCTAGAGATTATGGGCGCACAGATACGCAGTATTTT. The chain uses TRBV20-1 and TRBJ2-3; no clear D gene. From germline, CDR1 is DFQATT and CDR2 SNEGSKA (reference sequence). The CDR3 loop spans 14 amino acids. Trimming took off 0 bases at V and 1 base at J, with 8 bases between the two ends.